This T cell receptor beta chain was sequenced in a study of blood T cell repertoires in COVID-19. The overall study: The study drew acute and convalescent COVID-19 samples from the United States, Italy and Spain.

Per the germline V gene, CDR1 is MNHEY and CDR2 is SMNVEV (reference sequence). The V and J ends lost 5 bases and 3 bases, in that order; junction bases with no gene match: 4. CDR3 length: 14 amino acids. Methods used by the authors: Estimation of nucleated cell counts relied on the amplification of reference gene primers. The assay was immunoSEQ multiplex PCR, and TCRdb's table has in-frame clones only and misses some. The D gene and trimming were derived from the DNA, and the V and J assignments and clone size from that table. The sample contains 50,000 to 70,000 clones, 90% of which appear only once.

The source material was peripheral blood. This receptor was taken from an elderly woman with active COVID-19. V gene TRBV27 combines with J gene TRBJ2-7, with 10 bases lining up with TRBD1. CDR3 DNA sequence: TGTGCCAGCAGTCTCCGGGACAGGGGCTACGAGCAGTACTTC. Translation gives CASSLRDRGYEQYF.